This T cell receptor beta chain was obtained from a study of blood T cell repertoires in COVID-19 (dated by TCRdb to about 2020). About the full investigation: The collaborator samples originated in the United States, Italy and Spain and spanned the acute and convalescent phases of COVID-19. The prospective study material was composed of cDNA or gDNA derived from T cells, B-cell-depleted T cells, or PBMCs. Deeply sampled blood TCRbeta repertoires from subjects exposed to, actively infected with, or recovered from COVID-19 were included in the dataset. The repertoires were released in a freely available public database meant as a resource for research on the immune response to SARS-CoV-2. Samples were obtained from the ongoing ImmuneRACE study (first 160 participants) and from approximately 1,200 subjects provided by 6 global collaborators. Sample metadata almost always included a de-identified subject ID, COVID-19 status, age in years and sex. Where available, HLA class I and class II types were taken from metadata supplied by the sample provider and were not determined by assay-based typing.

Broad study findings and their caveats: The quantity of clinical and demographic metadata differed by source and by participant and was supplied without curation.

Each collaborating institution followed its own protocols to collect whole blood in K2EDTA tubes. For TCRbeta analysis, collaborators shipped samples as frozen whole blood, isolated PBMCs, or DNA extracted from either of those sample types. V is pruned by 4 bases and J by 6 bases, leaving 6 bases of the junction without a gene match. There are 15 amino acids in the CDR3, from cysteine to phenylalanine inclusive. Just the 45-base CDR3 DNA is kept, in frame starting at base 1. The germline V gene supplies CDR1 SGDLS and CDR2 YYNGEE. This clone was observed once. No cognate antigen has been identified for it. It has no much larger one-base neighbor in the sample; base qualities were not kept. The immunoSEQ Assay, a bias-controlled multiplex PCR, was used to amplify TCRbeta CDR3 regions from genomic DNA. The source study handled its data this way. Nucleated cell counts per sample were estimated from amplification of reference gene primers within the assay. To quantify the absolute abundance of each unique TCRbeta CDR3 rearrangement, sequence reads were collapsed and filtered. For each sample, productive Simpson clonality was calculated by taking the square root of Simpson's diversity index across productive rearrangements. Entries here come from immuneACCESS through TCRdb and include only in-frame sequences with V and J called. Some clones fail to appear in such tables; in the studies checked, an unresolved V gene covers under half of the shortfall, and the cause of the remainder is unknown. The DNA was the basis for D and trimming; V, J and clone size are from that table. This sample lists over 50,000 clones; around four fifths were detected once. The top ten clonotypes cover about 2.4% of the sample.

Sequencing was carried out using peripheral blood. The TCR sequence derives from a man in his forties or fifties with acute or convalescent COVID-19. The sequence links TRBV9 to TRBJ2-4, and 11 junctional nucleotides match TRBD2. The DNA sequence is given as TGTGCCAGCAGCAAGACTAGCGGGGCTTCAAACATTCAGTACTTC. It translates as CASSKTSGASNIQYF.